What follows are 28 T cell receptor beta chains derived from one specimen sequenced in a study of ipilimumab plus nivolumab after autologous stem cell transplantation. TCRdb's copy holds only in-frame clones and misses some; the assay was immunoSEQ multiplex PCR. This table holds about 12,000 clones, around 73% found once. The sample was PBMCs, taken in a trial of ipilimumab plus nivolumab as post-transplant consolidation. The receptors were gathered from a male donor with diffuse large B-cell lymphoma.

This chain connects TRBV19 to TRBJ1-1; TRBD1 matches at 9 bases. J gave up 4 bases and V 3 bases, and 6 bases lay outside the gene matches. This CDR3 is 15 amino acids long. Germline V gene data show CDR1 as LNHDA and CDR2 as SQIVND (reference sequence). As DNA, the CDR3 is TGTGCCAGTAGTATTTCAGGGACAGGGATCACTGAAGCTTTCTTT. Amino acids: CASSISGTGITEAFF. The full variable domain, its missing parts supplied by reference TRBV19 and TRBJ1-1, is DGGITQSPKYLFRKEGQNVTLSCEQNLNHDAMYWYRQDPGQGLRLIYYSQIVNDFQKGDIAEGYSVSREKKESFPLTVTSAQKNPTAFYLCASSISGTGITEAFFGQGTRLTVV.

The chain employs TRBV7-2 and TRBJ2-6; D ambiguous. Germline assignment: CDR1 SGHTA and CDR2 FQGNSA. The CDR3 is 14 amino acids. V gave up 4 bases and J gave up 4 bases, with 8 bases separating them. The CDR3 here is CASSSQAGANVLTF. The CDR3 nucleotides read TGTGCCAGCAGCTCCCAAGCAGGGGCCAACGTCCTGACTTTC.

The chain carries TRBV19 and TRBJ2-2; TRBD2 matches at 14 bases. Trimming at V came to 7 bases and at J to 4 bases, leaving 8 bases not matched to a gene. Looked up from germline, CDR1 is LNHDA and CDR2 is SQIVND (reference sequence). CDR3 size: 17 residues. This CDR3 reads CASTPTSGGAGTGELFF. CDR3 in DNA: TGTGCCAGTACCCCGACTAGCGGGGGGGCGGGCACCGGGGAGCTGTTTTTT.

This chain links TRBV6-1 with TRBJ2-5; D ambiguous. Per germline, CDR1 MNHNS and CDR2 SASEGT. Between the trimmed V and J ends, which lost 3 bases and 4 bases, there was a span of 9 bases. The CDR3 has 13 residues. The CDR3 sequence: CASSDRWTETQYF. Here the CDR3 DNA reads TGTGCCAGCAGTGACAGGTGGACAGAGACCCAGTACTTC.

The chain recombines TRBV5-3 with TRBJ2-5; TRBD2 agrees at 9 bases. TRBV5-3 is placed among ORFs of uncertain function. CDR3 length equals 17 residues. The ends lost 1 base at V and 3 bases at J; junction bases unmatched: 10. CDR3 sequence (DNA): TGTGCCAGAAGCTTGATGGTGTCATCTAGCGGGAAAGAGACCCAGTACTTC. It codes for CARSLMVSSSGKETQYF.

The chain has TRBV7-9 and TRBJ2-1; 7 bases agree with TRBD2. The V gene's germline CDR1 is SEHNR and CDR2 FQNEAQ (reference sequence). This CDR3 comprises 17 residues. V gave up 1 base and J gave up 8 bases; unmatched junction bases: 14. CDR3 nucleotide sequence: TGTGCCAGCAGCTTAGGGTTAAGCGGGATGTCGACGCATGAGCAGTTCTTC. This translates into CASSLGLSGMSTHEQFF.

The chain has TRBV30 and TRBJ2-7; 9 nucleotides line up with TRBD2. The germline CDR1 and CDR2 sequences are GTSNPN and SVGIG (reference sequence). The V segment lost 2 bases and the J segment 3 bases; nucleotides outside the gene matches: 5. The CDR3 is 14 amino acids. The CDR3 DNA is TGTGCCTGGAGTCTGGCGGGGGGGGGCTACGAGCAGTACTTC. Translation: CAWSLAGGGYEQYF.

The J gene is TRBJ1-4, the V gene TRBV27; no clear D. Per germline, CDR1 MNHEY and CDR2 SMNVEV (reference sequence). V lost 0 bases, J lost 5 bases, and 7 bases lay in between. The CDR3 covers 14 residues. The CDR3 region is CASSLSPQNEKLFF. The CDR3 DNA reads as TGTGCCAGCAGTTTATCTCCCCAGAATGAAAAACTGTTTTTT. The full variable domain, rest sourced from reference TRBV27 and TRBJ1-4, is EAQVTQNPRYLITVTGKKLTVTCSQNMNHEYMSWYRQDPGLGLRQIYYSMNVEVTDKGDVPEGYKVSRKEKRNFPLILESPSPNQTSLYFCASSLSPQNEKLFFGSGTQLSVL.

This clone occurred once. In DNA, the CDR3 is TGTGCCAGCAGCCCGGGGTCCCTCTACGAGCAGTACTTC. Translating gives CASSPGSLYEQYF. This sequence joins TRBV7-9 and TRBJ2-7; tentatively, D is TRBD2 (5 bases). Germline V gives CDR1 SEHNR, CDR2 FQNEAQ (reference sequence). V was cut by 5 bases and J by 3 bases, with 11 bases left in between. This CDR3 region has 13 residues.

The gene calls are TRBV5-6 and TRBJ2-1; 11 nucleotides line up with TRBD1. The CDR3 spans 18 residues. Looked up from germline, CDR1 is SGHDT and CDR2 is YYEEEE. The V and J ends lost 4 bases and 4 bases, in that order; junction bases with no gene match: 13. The CDR3 DNA reads TGTGCCAGCAGCCAGGACAGGGGGCCGGGCGGGGAGTACAATGAGCAGTTCTTC. Residues: CASSQDRGPGGEYNEQFF.

The CDR3, as DNA: TGTGCCTGGAGTCTCACAGAAGAGACCCAGTACTTC. The encoded protein is CAWSLTEETQYF. The chain carries TRBV30 and TRBJ2-5; D gene uncertain. The CDR3 runs to 12 residues. Germline CDR1 and CDR2: GTSNPN and SVGIG (reference sequence). The ends were cut back, 2 bases at V and 3 bases at J, with 7 bases in the middle. Based on the CDR3 plus reference TRBV30 and TRBJ2-5, the full variable domain is SQTIHQWPATLVQPVGSPLSLECTVEGTSNPNLYWYRQAAGRGLQLLFYSVGIGQISSEVPQNLSASRPQDRQFILSSKKLLLSDSGFYLCAWSLTEETQYFGPGTRLLVL.

The V and J genes are TRBV6-6 and TRBJ2-2; possibly TRBD1 or TRBD2 for D (6 bases each). Trimming took 5 bases from V and 7 from J, leaving 17 bases between them. In germline, CDR1 is MNHNY, CDR2 SVGAGI (reference sequence). The CDR3 spans 15 residues. CDR3 sequence reads: CASSPRAGGGGELFF. Here the CDR3 DNA reads TGTGCCAGCAGTCCTCGGGCCGGGGGCGGCGGGGAGCTGTTTTTT.

The CDR3 sequence is CASSPTDRAAQPQHF. The CDR3 nucleotides are TGTGCCAGCAGCCCGACCGACAGGGCCGCTCAGCCCCAGCATTTT. J is TRBJ1-5 and V is TRBV7-9; 7 bases are a match to TRBD1. After removal of 5 bases from V and 6 bases from J, the junction contained 10 bases not matched to a gene. CDR3 length: 15 residues. CDR1 SEHNR and CDR2 FQNEAQ come from the germline V gene (reference sequence). Variable domain in full (rest from reference TRBV7-9 and TRBJ1-5): DTGVSQNPRHKITKRGQNVTFRCDPISEHNRLYWYRQTLGQGPEFLTYFQNEAQLEKSRLLSDRFSAERPKGSFSTLEIQRTEQGDSAMYLCASSPTDRAAQPQHFGDGTRLSIL.

The chain combines TRBV14 with TRBJ2-1; the match to TRBD2 covers 8 bases. CDR3 length: 14 amino acids. Per germline, CDR1 SGHDN and CDR2 FVKESK. The V segment lost 4 bases and the J segment 9 bases; nucleotides outside the gene matches: 8. The CDR3 DNA is TGTGCCAGCAGCCCAGCGGGGGTCGAGGCTGAGCAGTTCTTC. It codes for CASSPAGVEAEQFF.

The chain links TRBV5-1 to TRBJ2-3; D is uncertain. Trimming took 1 base from V and 0 from J, leaving 6 bases between them. This CDR3 is 14 amino acids long. Per the germline V gene, CDR1 is SGHRS and CDR2 is YFSETQ. The chain's CDR3 is CASSLTGSTDTQYF. The CDR3 region has the DNA TGCGCCAGCAGCTTGACCGGGAGCACAGATACGCAGTATTTT. Variable domain in full (rest from reference TRBV5-1 and TRBJ2-3): KAGVTQTPRYLIKTRGQQVTLSCSPISGHRSVSWYQQTPGQGLQFLFEYFSETQRNKGNFPGRFSGRQFSNSRSEMNVSTLELGDSALYLCASSLTGSTDTQYFGPGTRLTVL.

DNA for the CDR3: TGTGCCAGCAGTTCAAATCTACTACGCCAAGAGACCCAGTACTTC. Its translation: CASSSNLLRQETQYF. This chain connects TRBV6-6 to TRBJ2-5; unclear D gene. The CDR3 consists of 15 residues. CDR1 is MNHNY, CDR2 SVGAGI, per germline (reference sequence). V lost 4 bases to trimming and J lost 1 base, with 13 bases between them.

The rearrangement links TRBV30 to TRBJ1-5, with D perhaps TRBD1 (5 bases). This CDR3 comprises 14 residues. V gave up 0 bases and J gave up 0 bases, with 6 bases separating them. Germline V lookup: CDR1 GTSNPN, CDR2 SVGIG (reference sequence). CDR3 nucleotides: TGTGCCTGGAGTGTAGGGGATAGCAATCAGCCCCAGCATTTT. Translation gives CAWSVGDSNQPQHF.

J is TRBJ1-2 and V is TRBV6-5; 7 bases agree with TRBD1. There are 12 residues in the CDR3. V shed 6 bases, J shed 8 bases, and the junction held 6 bases outside the gene matches. Germline CDR1 MNHEY, CDR2 SVGAGI. The CDR3 region has the DNA TGTGCCAGCAGCCGACAGGGATGGGGCTACACCTTC. Translated: CASSRQGWGYTF.

This chain links TRBV9 with TRBJ1-2; possible D gene TRBD1, 5 bases. Germline-derived CDR1 and CDR2 are SGDLS and YYNGEE. The CDR3 covers 13 residues. Deletions cut 0 bases from V and 8 bases from J, with 11 bases between. The CDR3: CASSVGDRKGYTF. The CDR3 DNA follows: TGTGCCAGCAGCGTAGGGGACCGGAAGGGCTACACCTTC.

The chain uses TRBV7-9 and TRBJ2-1, with 14 bases fitting TRBD2. The CDR3 has 17 amino acids. Germline CDR1 is SEHNR and CDR2 is FQNEAQ (reference sequence). Losses at the gene ends were 4 bases for V and 5 bases for J; bases not matched to a gene: 7. DNA of the CDR3: TGTGCCAGCAGCTGGGGACTAGCGGGAGTGGACCACAATGAGCAGTTCTTC. This sequence encodes CASSWGLAGVDHNEQFF.

This chain joins TRBV1 and TRBJ2-5; the table calls TRBD2, which could not be checked here. TRBV1 is assigned pseudogene status. The CDR3 runs 15 residues. The CDR3 DNA follows: TGCACCAGCAGCCAAGTCCGGGGGGGACAAGAGACCCAGTACTTC. This encodes CTSSQVRGGQETQYF.

This rearrangement joins TRBV11-3 to TRBJ1-2; TRBD1 aligns across 7 bases. J lost 2 bases, V lost 3 bases, and 3 bases had no gene match. Germline V gives CDR1 SGHNT, CDR2 YENEEA. The CDR3 has 14 amino acids. As DNA, the CDR3 is TGTGCCAGCAGCTTCCAGACAGGGAACTATGGCTACACCTTC. The encoded protein is CASSFQTGNYGYTF.

This clone was seen a few times. V usage is TRBV7-3 and J usage is TRBJ1-2, with 10 positions matching TRBD1. The CDR3 totals 14 residues. Trimming removed 4 bases from V and 7 bases from J; junction bases left unmatched: 6. Germline CDR1 is SGHTA and CDR2 is FQGTGA. This CDR3 is CASSSGTGDFGYTF. For the CDR3, the DNA is TGTGCCAGCAGCTCCGGGACAGGGGACTTTGGCTACACCTTC.

V is TRBV29-1 and J is TRBJ1-2; D remains ambiguous. The V end was cut by 6 bases, the J end by 3 bases, with 11 bases between. The V gene's germline CDR1 is SQVTM and CDR2 ANQGSEA. CDR3 length: 12 amino acids. The CDR3 DNA reads TGCAGCGTAGACCCCGGTGACTATGGCTACACCTTC. Amino acid sequence: CSVDPGDYGYTF.

The V gene is TRBV2, the J gene TRBJ1-1, with TRBD1 as a possible D gene (6 bases). Looked up from germline, CDR1 is SNHLY and CDR2 is FYNNEI. The V end lost 6 bases, the J end lost 6 bases, and 14 bases lay between the germline ends. The CDR3 spans 13 residues. The CDR3 sequence: CASRAGAVAEAFF. The DNA of the CDR3 is TGTGCCAGCAGGGCAGGGGCCGTGGCTGAAGCTTTCTTT. The variable domain in full, with the rest retrieved from reference TRBV2 and TRBJ1-1, is EPEVTQTPSHQVTQMGQEVILRCVPISNHLYFYWYRQILGQKVEFLVSFYNNEISEKSEIFDDQFSVERPDGSNFTLKIRSTKLEDSAMYFCASRAGAVAEAFFGQGTRLTVV.

The chain links TRBV5-8 to TRBJ2-7; D may match TRBD1 or TRBD2 (5 bases each). V lost 0 bases, J lost 3 bases, and 13 bases lay in between. CDR3 length: 15 residues. CDR1 SGHTS and CDR2 YDEGEE come from the germline V gene. The CDR3 sequence is CASSLVAGTYYEQYF. The DNA of the CDR3 is TGTGCCAGCAGCTTGGTGGCAGGGACGTACTACGAGCAGTACTTC.

This clone showed up just a few times. The chain joins TRBV18 to TRBJ2-7; the match to TRBD1 covers 7 bases. The CDR3 length is 15 residues. CDR1 is KGHSH, CDR2 LQKENI, per germline. The junction had 8 bases not matched to a gene; V was cut back by 3 bases and J by 3 bases. CDR3 amino acids: CASSPAGRGNYEQYF. CDR3 bases: TGTGCCAGCTCACCCGCGGGCAGGGGGAACTACGAGCAGTACTTC. The whole variable domain, filled in from reference TRBV18 and TRBJ2-7, reads NAGVMQNPRHLVRRRGQEARLRCSPMKGHSHVYWYRQLPEEGLKFMVYLQKENIIDESGMPKERFSAEFPKEGPSILRIQQVVRGDSAAYFCASSPAGRGNYEQYFGPGTRLTVT.

The chain has TRBV4-1 and TRBJ2-2; D is perhaps TRBD2 (6 bases). Deletions cut 3 bases from V and 4 bases from J, with 18 bases between. The CDR3 contains 17 residues. Germline V lookup: CDR1 MGHRA, CDR2 YSYEKL. For the CDR3, the DNA is TGCGCCAGCAGCCACCCACTAGCACAGGCGGGCACCGGGGAGCTGTTTTTT. Its translation is CASSHPLAQAGTGELFF.